One sample yielded the 18 T cell receptor beta chains listed below, sequenced in a study of shared clonotypes between healthy human individuals (dated by TCRdb to the early 2020s). The library came from the immunoSEQ multiplex PCR assay. In TCRdb, the immuneACCESS table is reduced to in-frame sequences with V and J assigned. These tables do not hold every clone; where another copy was compared, an unresolved V gene accounts for under half, and the others remain unexplained. Across this sample there are 2.5 million or so clones, with about 92% seen only once. In total, the top ten clones hold 0.13% to 0.15% of the sample. The sample consisted of naive CD4+ T cells sorted from blood. This sample's cell subset or site label indicates: CD45RA+ positively selected. These receptors were taken from a man aged 18 to 29 in good health.

This rearrangement joins TRBV18 to TRBJ1-4; the match to TRBD1 covers 7 bases. With V trimmed by 3 bases and J by 0 bases, 4 bases remained unmatched. The germline V gene has CDR1 KGHSH and CDR2 LQKENI. The CDR3 spans 16 residues. The CDR3 nucleotides read TGTGCCAGCTCACCGGGACAGACAGCAACTAATGAAAAACTGTTTTTT. Residues: CASSPGQTATNEKLFF.

The chain employs TRBV6-6 and TRBJ1-3; D unclear. The CDR3 has 16 amino acids. V gave up 2 bases and J gave up 3 bases, with 14 bases separating them. Germline CDR1 MNHNY, CDR2 SVGAGI (reference sequence). This CDR3 is CASSYPSQDNGNTIYF. In DNA, the CDR3 is TGTGCCAGCAGTTACCCCTCGCAGGATAATGGAAACACCATATATTTT.

This clone is a singleton in its sample. V and J are TRBV19 and TRBJ2-7; D is possibly TRBD2 (6 bases). Trimming stripped 5 bases from V and 12 bases from J, with 23 bases between. The CDR3 contains 14 residues. The germline CDR1 and CDR2 sequences are LNHDA and SQIVND (reference sequence). CDR3 amino acids: CASSPTDLQGLLYF. The CDR3 DNA follows: TGTGCCAGTAGTCCGACCGACCTCCAGGGACTGCTGTACTTC.

The rearrangement joins TRBV28 to TRBJ2-7; D tentatively reads TRBD1 or TRBD2 (5 bases each). CDR3 length: 14 amino acids. Germline assignment: CDR1 MDHEN and CDR2 SYDVKM. V lost 5 bases to trimming and J lost 0 bases, with 11 bases between them. CDR3 DNA sequence: TGTGCCAGCAGTGGGACCGGTAACTCCTACGAGCAGTACTTC. This translates into CASSGTGNSYEQYF.

The sample holds a few counts of this clone. The chain carries TRBV5-6 and TRBJ1-6; D is possibly TRBD1 (6 bases). The V end was cut by 0 bases, the J end by 10 bases, with 14 bases between. Germline V gene sequence: CDR1 SGHDT, CDR2 YYEEEE. The CDR3 contains 15 residues. This CDR3 is CASSLEGGNWSPLHF. Written as DNA, the CDR3 is TGTGCCAGCAGCTTGGAGGGGGGAAATTGGTCACCCCTCCACTTT.

Only one count was recorded for this clone. This sequence joins TRBV4-1 and TRBJ2-1, with a weak D call TRBD2 (7 bases). This CDR3 contains 14 residues. Germline V gene lookup returns CDR1 MGHRA and CDR2 YSYEKL. Trimming stripped 4 bases from V and 7 bases from J, with 14 bases between. CDR3 coding DNA: TGCGCCAGCAGCCGGGCGGGGGCCGGGAATGAGCAGTTCTTC. Protein product: CASSRAGAGNEQFF.

In its sample, this clone was seen a few times. The rearrangement uses TRBV5-6 and TRBJ1-2; tentatively, D is TRBD1 (5 bases). The CDR3 extends over 15 amino acids. In germline, CDR1 is SGHDT, CDR2 YYEEEE. The V end was cut by 1 base, the J end by 1 base, with 11 bases between. DNA of the CDR3: TGTGCCAGCAGCTTGTTAACAGGTCGTAACTATGGCTACACCTTC. The encoded protein is CASSLLTGRNYGYTF.

The chain couples TRBV27 to TRBJ2-7; 9 nucleotides line up with TRBD2. This CDR3 is 18 amino acids long. CDR1 is MNHEY, CDR2 SMNVEV, per germline (reference sequence). With V trimmed by 7 bases and J by 0 bases, 16 bases remained unmatched. CDR3 amino acids: CASMGLGAGGRDSYEQYF. The CDR3 DNA sequence: TGTGCCAGCATGGGTTTGGGAGCGGGGGGCCGAGACTCCTACGAGCAGTACTTC.

The chain couples TRBV6-1 to TRBJ1-5; D is possibly TRBD1 (6 bases). The V gene lost 0 bases and the J gene lost 0 bases, with 18 bases spanning the gap. The CDR3 contains 19 residues. Germline CDR1 is MNHNS and CDR2 is SASEGT. The CDR3 here is CASSEAAVAGVHSNQPQHF. CDR3 DNA sequence: TGTGCCAGCAGTGAAGCGGCCGTGGCAGGGGTTCATAGCAATCAGCCCCAGCATTTT.

The J gene is TRBJ2-2, the V gene TRBV10-3; no reliable D call. Per germline, CDR1 ENHRY and CDR2 SYGVKD. This CDR3 has 14 residues. V was shortened by 0 bases and J by 8 bases, with 10 bases between the two germline ends. The CDR3, as DNA: TGTGCCATCAGTGAGTCGACTTTTTCAGGGGAGCTGTTTTTT. It is translated as CAISESTFSGELFF.

J is TRBJ2-1 and V is TRBV6-1; 8 nucleotides align to TRBD2. Losses at the gene ends were 3 bases for V and 15 bases for J; bases not matched to a gene: 7. The CDR3 has 12 residues. Germline V gene sequence: CDR1 MNHNS, CDR2 SASEGT. The CDR3 region has the DNA TGTGCCAGCAGTGACCCGGGACTAGGGCGGTTCTTC. Amino acids: CASSDPGLGRFF.

About this clone: This sample includes further DNA sequences coding for the same CDR3. V gene TRBV19 combines with J gene TRBJ1-5, with a tentative D call TRBD1 (5 bases). Germline values: CDR1 LNHDA, CDR2 SQIVND (reference sequence). CDR3 length equals 13 residues. V gave up 1 base and J gave up 5 bases, with 6 bases separating them. In DNA form, the CDR3 reads TGTGCCAGTAGTATAGGGGGGGATCAGCCCCAGCATTTT. Translation: CASSIGGDQPQHF.

The chain has TRBV5-1 and TRBJ2-1, with D perhaps matching TRBD2 (6 bases). The CDR3 contains 13 residues. V dropped 1 base and J dropped 8 bases, with 10 bases sitting between them. Germline CDR1 reads SGHRS; CDR2 reads YFSETQ. The CDR3 coding sequence is TGCGCCAGCAGCTTGCGGGGGTCCTATGAGCAGTTCTTC. Protein: CASSLRGSYEQFF.

On this clone: Different DNA sequences within this sample yield the same CDR3. The chain joins TRBV19 to TRBJ1-5, with D unclear. This CDR3 region has 13 residues. V was pared by 5 bases and J by 2 bases, with 7 bases between. From germline, CDR1 is LNHDA and CDR2 SQIVND (reference sequence). As DNA, the CDR3 is TGTGCCAGTAGTGCTACAGGCAATCAGCCCCAGCATTTT. Protein: CASSATGNQPQHF.

The V and J genes are TRBV15 and TRBJ1-5, with 7 bases aligning to TRBD1. Losses at the gene ends were 3 bases for V and 0 bases for J; bases not matched to a gene: 2. The length of the CDR3 is 15 residues. Per germline, CDR1 LNHNV and CDR2 YYDKDF (reference sequence). In nucleotides, the CDR3 is TGTGCCACCAGCAGGACAGGGCCTAGCAATCAGCCCCAGCATTTT. This encodes CATSRTGPSNQPQHF.

This chain links TRBV2 with TRBJ1-4; no clear D. The CDR3 length is 12 residues. Germline V gene lookup returns CDR1 SNHLY and CDR2 FYNNEI. The germline V and J ends were trimmed by 3 bases and 8 bases, with 7 bases remaining between them. As DNA, the CDR3 is TGTGCCAGCAGTGAGCGGGGAGAAAAACTGTTTTTT. Its translation: CASSERGEKLFF.

This clone has a single count. The chain uses TRBV7-9 and TRBJ2-3, with 15 bases that match TRBD2. J was trimmed by 4 bases and V by 5 bases; bases with no gene match: 7. There are 17 residues in the CDR3. Germline lookup yields CDR1 SEHNR and CDR2 FQNEAQ (reference sequence). The DNA for the CDR3 is TGTGCCAGCAGCCATGGGACTAGCGGGAGGTCCTCAGATACGCAGTATTTT. This encodes CASSHGTSGRSSDTQYF.

The gene calls are TRBV7-2 and TRBJ2-7, with 8 bases fitting TRBD1. The length of the CDR3 is 14 residues. Losses at the gene ends were 3 bases for V and 4 bases for J; bases not matched to a gene: 5. CDR1 and CDR2 from the germline V gene are SGHTA and FQGNSA. The CDR3 DNA is TGTGCCAGCAGCTTGCTGGGACAGGCATACGAGCAGTACTTC. Protein product: CASSLLGQAYEQYF. The full variable domain, rest sourced from reference TRBV7-2 and TRBJ2-7, is GAGVSQSPSNKVTEKGKDVELRCDPISGHTALYWYRQSLGQGLEFLIYFQGNSAPDKSGLPSDRFSAERTGGSVSTLTIQRTQQEDSAVYLCASSLLGQAYEQYFGPGTRLTVT.